The clone carrying this TCR beta chain has a handful of counts. The antigen is undetermined. The sample originates from a study of early T cells in non-severe SARS-CoV-2 infection. For the study at large: Whole-blood bulk RNA, unsorted, was sequenced, and chains were unpaired.

Germline lookup yields CDR1 SQVTM and CDR2 ANQGSEA. The CDR3 runs 14 residues. Trimming took 3 bases from V and 0 from J, leaving 6 bases between them. Study-wide results and limits: Anti-spike CD8 responses were favored in VDJdb matching, and private and CD4 specificities were missed.

Individually, cDNA molecules had unique molecular identifiers attached to them. TCRdb ran MiXCR on the 5' RACE reads and lists one entry per CDR3 protein. Here the sample spans tens of thousands of distinct CDR3 sequences, less than 7.5% being singletons. The rearrangement joins TRBV29-1 to TRBJ2-6; D call uncertain. The material sequenced was whole blood, taken at baseline. The receptor was isolated from an adult who was a healthcare worker with PCR-confirmed SARS-CoV-2 infection or an uninfected control (not recorded which). The CDR3 DNA is TGCAGCGTTGACTCTGGCTCTGGGGCCAACGTCCTGACTTTC. Translating gives CSVDSGSGANVLTF.